Each of the 2 T cell receptor beta chains below was sequenced from the same sample in a study of blood T cells in healthy people across ages. Primed by a sample-barcoded 5' primer and a J-beta primer mix, a second PCR proceeded for 7 to 11 cycles. TCRdb re-called the 5' RACE reads through MiXCR, storing one row per CDR3 protein. The sample gives hundreds of thousands of distinct CDR3 sequences, around 34% of which show up once; roughly 13% is in the top ten. Sequenced: blood. The receptors stem from a man younger than 35 in good health.

On this clonotype itself: A much larger clone differs by one base, so this may be a read error. This rearrangement joins TRBV4-3 to TRBJ2-7; no clear D. The J call may be incorrect, as the DNA end agrees better with TRBJ2-5. In germline, CDR1 is LGHNA, CDR2 YSLEER. This CDR3 has 14 amino acids. The CDR3 here is CASSQGRLQGTQYF. The CDR3 nucleotides are TGCGCCAGCAGCCAAGGACGTCTCCAAGGGACCCAGTACTTC.

In this sample, this clonotype turned up many times. The chain recombines TRBV20-1 with TRBJ2-3, with 9 bases lining up with TRBD2. The CDR3 sequence is 14 residues long. V lost 4 bases to trimming and J lost 4 bases; unmatched junction nucleotides: 6. CDR1 is DFQATT, CDR2 SNEGSKA, per germline (reference sequence). CDR3 DNA sequence: TGCAGTGCTACGGGACTAGCTTCCGCAGATACGCAGTATTTT. Its translation: CSATGLASADTQYF.